One T cell receptor (beta chain) is described in this entry. Its target is unknown. Original handling: ImmunoSEQ only sent back junction sequences with no quality scores, so filtering was done differently. The assay was immunoSEQ multiplex PCR, and TCRdb's table has in-frame clones only and misses some. The DNA gave D and trimming, while V, J and clone size come from that table. The sample shows a few hundred thousand clones, 60% to 70% of them seen only once. This sample was included in a study of shared clonotypes between healthy human individuals. Findings of the study overall: Among the subsets, naive ones generally showed larger estimated richness than memory ones. Non-shared clonotypes had lower generation probabilities than those shared by all four donors. Since donors were few, the genetic and exposure-history diversity represented was limited.

The sequence derives from a man aged 25-45 years in good health. Specimen: memory CD4+ T cells sorted from blood. As for subset: CD45RA-negative fraction.

The CDR3, as DNA: TGTGCCAGCAGCTGGGGAGGGGGGGTTTACACAGATACGCAGTATTTT. Translating gives CASSWGGGVYTDTQYF. The chain employs TRBV5-4 and TRBJ2-3; maybe TRBD2 (7 bases). The V gene lost 3 bases and the J gene lost 2 bases, with 16 bases spanning the gap. Germline CDR1 is SGHNT and CDR2 is YYREEE (reference sequence). The CDR3 is 16 amino acids. The full variable domain, completed using reference TRBV5-4 and TRBJ2-3, is ETGVTQSPTHLIKTRGQQVTLRCSSQSGHNTVSWYQQALGQGPQFIFQYYREEENGRGNFPPRFSGLQFPNYSSELNVNALELDDSALYLCASSWGGGVYTDTQYFGPGTRLTVL.